This TCR beta chain was identified during a study of metastatic and nonmetastatic thyroid tumors. About the study: Both malignant and benign thyroid patients supplied peripheral blood and tumor or nodule tissue samples, across which the repertoires of these patients were then compared.

Thyroid surgery took place with no prior treatment in any patient. From germline, CDR1 is DFQATT and CDR2 SNEGSKA (reference sequence). The junction had 11 bases not matched to a gene; V was cut back by 2 bases and J by 7 bases. This CDR3 comprises 15 residues. TCRdb re-analyzed the PCR reads through MiXCR. Of over 15,000 clones detected, less than 35% appear once; the ten largest clones hold 13%. The sample consisted of tumor tissue. The TCR comes from a female donor with papillary thyroid cancer or a benign thyroid nodule (not recorded which). Some clones in this sample may be carry-over from other donors' samples. This chain links TRBV20-1 with TRBJ2-5, with TRBD2 matching over 9 bases. DNA for the CDR3: TGCAGTGCTAGACCCCTTTTAGCGGGAGAGGTGACCCAGTACTTC. It yields the protein CSARPLLAGEVTQYF.